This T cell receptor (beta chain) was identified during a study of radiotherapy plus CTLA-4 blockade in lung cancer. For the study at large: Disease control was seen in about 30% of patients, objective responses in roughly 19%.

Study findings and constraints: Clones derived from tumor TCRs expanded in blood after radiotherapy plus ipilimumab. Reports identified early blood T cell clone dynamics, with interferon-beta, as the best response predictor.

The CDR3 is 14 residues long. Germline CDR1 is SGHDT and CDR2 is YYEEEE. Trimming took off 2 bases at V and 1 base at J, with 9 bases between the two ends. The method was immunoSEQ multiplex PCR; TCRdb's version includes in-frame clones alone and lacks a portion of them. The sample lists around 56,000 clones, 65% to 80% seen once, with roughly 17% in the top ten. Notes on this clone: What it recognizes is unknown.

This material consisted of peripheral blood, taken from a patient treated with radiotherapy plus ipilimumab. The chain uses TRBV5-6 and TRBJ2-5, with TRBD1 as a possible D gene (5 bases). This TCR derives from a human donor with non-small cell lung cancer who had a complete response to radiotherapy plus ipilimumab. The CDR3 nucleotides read TGTGCCAGCAGCTTACAGGCAGTCCAAGAGACCCAGTACTTC. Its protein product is CASSLQAVQETQYF.